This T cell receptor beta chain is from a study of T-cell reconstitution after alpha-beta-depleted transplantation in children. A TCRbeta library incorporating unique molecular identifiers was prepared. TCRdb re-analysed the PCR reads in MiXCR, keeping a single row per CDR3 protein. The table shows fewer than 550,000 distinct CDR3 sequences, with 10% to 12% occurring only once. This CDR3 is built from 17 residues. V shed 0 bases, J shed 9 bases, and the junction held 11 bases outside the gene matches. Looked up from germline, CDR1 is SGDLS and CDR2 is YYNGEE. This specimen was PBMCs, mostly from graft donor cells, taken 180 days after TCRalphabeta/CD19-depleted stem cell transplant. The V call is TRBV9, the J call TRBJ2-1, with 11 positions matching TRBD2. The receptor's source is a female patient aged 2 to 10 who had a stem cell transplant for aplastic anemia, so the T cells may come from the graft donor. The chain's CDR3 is CASSVEARTSGSTEQFF. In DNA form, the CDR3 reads TGTGCCAGCAGCGTAGAGGCCCGAACTAGCGGGAGTACTGAGCAGTTCTTC.